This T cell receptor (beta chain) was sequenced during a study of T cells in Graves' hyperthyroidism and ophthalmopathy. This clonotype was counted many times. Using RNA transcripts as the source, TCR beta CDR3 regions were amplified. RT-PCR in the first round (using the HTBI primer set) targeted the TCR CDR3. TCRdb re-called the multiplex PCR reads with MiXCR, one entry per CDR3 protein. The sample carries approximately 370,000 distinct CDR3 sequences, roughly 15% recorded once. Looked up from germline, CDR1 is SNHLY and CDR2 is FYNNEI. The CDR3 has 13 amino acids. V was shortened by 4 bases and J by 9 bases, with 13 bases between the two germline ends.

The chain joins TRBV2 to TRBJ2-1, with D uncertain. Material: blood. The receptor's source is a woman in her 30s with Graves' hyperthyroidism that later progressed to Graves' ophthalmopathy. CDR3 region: CASSVSMDGEQFF. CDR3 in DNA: TGTGCCAGCAGTGTTAGTATGGACGGTGAGCAGTTCTTC.